The clone carrying this T cell receptor (beta chain) has a single count. Its antigen is unidentified. This sample was included in a study of graft-versus-host responses after intestinal transplantation. Study at large: Multivisceral, liver-intestinal, or isolated intestinal grafts were transplanted into recipients. Anti-thymocyte globulin induction preceded two to three years of tacrolimus and steroid maintenance in all recipients. General observations from the study: GvH clones surfaced in recipient marrow, some emerging earlier in ileum or blood. Some patients had graft-donor T cell macrochimerism. In their allografts, the ratios of graft-versus-host to host-versus-graft T cell clones were high.

V lost 0 bases and J 4 bases, leaving 16 bases between the germline ends. The CDR3 sequence is 16 residues long. Germline V lookup: CDR1 SGHTS, CDR2 YDEGEE. Sequencing used immunoSEQ multiplex PCR; TCRdb keeps in-frame clones, though not all of them. The sample records tens of thousands of clones, about 93% being singletons. The receptor's source is a human patient who received an intestinal transplant, so some T cells may come from the graft donor. This sequence joins TRBV5-8 and TRBJ1-1, with a possible D match to TRBD1 (6 bases). The sequencing used PBMCs, collected about 120 days after intestinal transplantation. CDR3: CASSLGLGGHGTEAFF. The CDR3 region has the DNA TGTGCCAGCAGCTTGGGGTTGGGGGGGCATGGCACTGAAGCTTTCTTT.